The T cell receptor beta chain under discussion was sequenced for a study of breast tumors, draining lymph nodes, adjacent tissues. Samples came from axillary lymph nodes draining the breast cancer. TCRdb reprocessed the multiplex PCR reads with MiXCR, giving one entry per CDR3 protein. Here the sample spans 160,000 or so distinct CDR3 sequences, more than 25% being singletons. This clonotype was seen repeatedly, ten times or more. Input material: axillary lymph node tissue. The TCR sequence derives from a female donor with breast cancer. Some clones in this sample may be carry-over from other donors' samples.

The CDR3 region has the DNA TGTGCCAGCAGCCCTATAGGAAACAGGGTAGATACGCAGTATTTT. Amino acid sequence: CASSPIGNRVDTQYF. The chain links TRBV6-5 to TRBJ2-3, with a possible D match to TRBD1 (6 bases). The germline gives CDR1 MNHEY, CDR2 SVGAGI. V dropped 6 bases and J dropped 5 bases, with 18 bases sitting between them. The CDR3 is made up of 15 amino acids.